A single sample gave rise to the 16 T cell receptor beta chains below, sequenced in a study of cytomegalovirus exposure and HLA in healthy donors. Generated by immunoSEQ multiplex PCR, the TCRdb table keeps only in-frame clones and is missing some. The data hold roughly 84,000 clones, with roughly 88% observed a single time. Sequencing input: PBMCs. All receptors derive from a man aged 25-45 years in good health and CMV-seronegative.

V is TRBV6-1 and J is TRBJ1-2; D not resolved. Between the trimmed V and J ends, which lost 2 bases and 4 bases, there was a span of 23 bases. The length of the CDR3 is 18 residues. The germline V gene has CDR1 MNHNS and CDR2 SASEGT. The CDR3 here is CASSETGSGAAEIYGYTF. The CDR3, as DNA: TGTGCCAGCAGTGAAACCGGCTCAGGAGCGGCGGAAATCTATGGCTACACCTTC.

This rearrangement joins TRBV5-6 to TRBJ2-2; 9 nucleotides agree with TRBD1. V was clipped by 2 bases and J by 5 bases; unmatched bases: 4. This CDR3 contains 15 residues. The germline CDR1 and CDR2 sequences are SGHDT and YYEEEE. The CDR3 bases are TGTGCCAGCAGCTTCCGGGACAGGGTAACCGGGGAGCTGTTTTTT. It is translated as CASSFRDRVTGELFF. Variable domain in full (rest from reference TRBV5-6 and TRBJ2-2): DAGVTQSPTHLIKTRGQQVTLRCSPKSGHDTVSWYQQALGQGPQFIFQYYEEEERQRGNFPDRFSGHQFPNYSSELNVNALLLGDSALYLCASSFRDRVTGELFFGEGSRLTVL.

This clone was recorded once. The chain couples TRBV6-1 to TRBJ2-2; D might be TRBD2 (5 bases). The CDR3 is made up of 21 amino acids. V was cut by 2 bases and J by 1 base, with 26 bases left in between. Germline V lookup: CDR1 MNHNS, CDR2 SASEGT. The CDR3 protein is CASSEREFQPGRVLNTGELFF. CDR3 in DNA: TGTGCCAGCAGTGAAAGGGAGTTCCAACCTGGTAGGGTATTGAACACCGGGGAGCTGTTTTTT.

The V and J genes are TRBV29-1 and TRBJ2-1, with 9 bases lining up with TRBD1. The V segment lost 3 bases and the J segment 8 bases; nucleotides outside the gene matches: 8. The CDR3 loop spans 14 amino acids. The germline V gene encodes CDR1 SQVTM and CDR2 ANQGSEA. The CDR3 is CSVEARDRVDEQFF. CDR3 DNA sequence: TGCAGCGTTGAGGCCCGGGACAGGGTCGATGAGCAGTTCTTC.

The chain is built from TRBV9 and TRBJ1-2, with 10 nucleotides matching TRBD1. CDR1 is SGDLS, CDR2 YYNGEE, per germline. J was trimmed by 4 bases and V by 4 bases; bases with no gene match: 7. The CDR3 totals 15 residues. CDR3 amino acids: CASSMDRGNLYGYTF. The CDR3 DNA reads TGTGCCAGCAGCATGGACAGGGGGAACCTCTATGGCTACACCTTC.

The J gene is TRBJ2-7, the V gene TRBV5-4; 8 positions match TRBD2. This CDR3 comprises 13 residues. V shed 4 bases, J shed 0 bases, and the junction held 0 bases outside the gene matches. Germline loops: CDR1 SGHNT, CDR2 YYREEE (reference sequence). CDR3 protein: CASSGTSSYEQYF. CDR3 DNA sequence: TGTGCCAGCAGCGGGACTAGCTCCTACGAGCAGTACTTC. The variable domain in full, completed from reference TRBV5-4 and TRBJ2-7, reads ETGVTQSPTHLIKTRGQQVTLRCSSQSGHNTVSWYQQALGQGPQFIFQYYREEENGRGNFPPRFSGLQFPNYSSELNVNALELDDSALYLCASSGTSSYEQYFGPGTRLTVT.

This clone was recorded at least ten times. The rearrangement uses TRBV19 and TRBJ1-4, with a tentative D call TRBD1 (5 bases). The CDR3 contains 14 residues. V was clipped by 10 bases and J by 3 bases, with 15 bases between them. CDR1 is LNHDA and CDR2 is SQIVND in the germline V gene (reference sequence). Here the CDR3 DNA reads TGTGCCACGTCAGGGAGGTCGGCTAATGAAAAACTGTTTTTT. This translates into CATSGRSANEKLFF.

This rearrangement joins TRBV11-1 to TRBJ2-5, with 11 bases fitting TRBD1. Per germline, CDR1 SGHAT and CDR2 FQDESV (reference sequence). The V gene end was trimmed by 5 bases and the J gene end by 4 bases; junction bases not matched to a gene: 3. This CDR3 has 14 amino acids. The CDR3 sequence: CASSQDRGRETQYF. CDR3 in DNA: TGTGCCAGCAGCCAGGACAGGGGGCGAGAGACCCAGTACTTC.

The J gene is TRBJ2-4, the V gene TRBV7-9; 7 bases are shared with TRBD1. The CDR3 contains 16 residues. The V gene end was trimmed by 4 bases and the J gene end by 9 bases; junction bases not matched to a gene: 15. Germline-derived CDR1 and CDR2 are SEHNR and FQNEAQ (reference sequence). Written as DNA, the CDR3 is TGTGCCAGCAGCTCAAATGAAGGGACAGCGTATTCCATTCAGTACTTC. It yields the protein CASSSNEGTAYSIQYF.

The chain has TRBV4-1 and TRBJ2-3, with D uncertain. Per germline, CDR1 MGHRA and CDR2 YSYEKL. The CDR3 is made up of 16 amino acids. Trimming took 5 bases from V and 5 from J, leaving 20 bases between them. CDR3: CASSSPGFSDIDTQYF. CDR3 coding DNA: TGCGCCAGCAGCTCCCCCGGCTTTTCCGACATAGATACGCAGTATTTT.

The V gene is TRBV28, the J gene TRBJ1-1; tentative D call: TRBD1 (5 bases). Trimming stripped 1 base from V and 2 bases from J, with 11 bases between. The CDR3 has 15 amino acids. Germline assignment: CDR1 MDHEN and CDR2 SYDVKM. The CDR3 spells CASSLSAGVNTEAFF. In DNA form, the CDR3 reads TGTGCCAGCAGTTTATCAGCGGGGGTTAACACTGAAGCTTTCTTT. Looking up the rest from reference TRBV28 and TRBJ1-1 gives the full variable domain: DVKVTQSSRYLVKRTGEKVFLECVQDMDHENMFWYRQDPGLGLRLIYFSYDVKMKEKGDIPEGYSVSREKKERFSLILESASTNQTSMYLCASSLSAGVNTEAFFGQGTRLTVV.

The rearrangement links TRBV27 to TRBJ1-4; D is undetermined. CDR1 and CDR2 (germline): MNHEY, SMNVEV (reference sequence). Trimming removed 3 bases from V and 0 bases from J, with 8 bases in between. The CDR3 sequence is 15 residues long. The CDR3 DNA sequence: TGTGCCAGCAGTTTTCCCGAGACAACTAATGAAAAACTGTTTTTT. Translated: CASSFPETTNEKLFF.

CDR3 in DNA: TGTGCCAGCAGCTTAGGACTAGCGGGGTCGGTAGGGTACTTC. Amino acid sequence: CASSLGLAGSVGYF. This chain joins TRBV7-2 and TRBJ2-5, with 11 bases identical to TRBD2. The germline V gene encodes CDR1 SGHTA and CDR2 FQGNSA. The CDR3 extends over 14 amino acids. V dropped 1 base and J dropped 13; count of bases not matched to a gene: 8.

The V gene is TRBV7-9, the J gene TRBJ2-2; maybe TRBD1 (5 bases). The CDR3 covers 13 residues. Germline values: CDR1 SEHNR, CDR2 FQNEAQ (reference sequence). V was trimmed by 5 bases and J by 5 bases, leaving 9 bases between them. The CDR3 nucleotides read TGTGCCAGCAGCCAACGACAGACCGGGGAGCTGTTTTTT. This gives the protein CASSQRQTGELFF.

V is TRBV7-8 and J is TRBJ1-2; 8 bases map to TRBD1. Per germline, CDR1 SGHVS and CDR2 FQNEAQ. The CDR3 is 17 residues long. Losses at the gene ends were 1 base for V and 0 bases for J; bases not matched to a gene: 7. CDR3 in amino acids: CASSLGTDRAANYGYTF. The CDR3 DNA sequence: TGTGCCAGCAGCTTAGGGACGGACAGGGCGGCTAACTATGGCTACACCTTC.

The chain is built from TRBV19 and TRBJ2-1; tentative D call: TRBD2 (6 bases). CDR3 length: 15 amino acids. Looked up from germline, CDR1 is LNHDA and CDR2 is SQIVND (reference sequence). Between the trimmed V and J ends, which lost 7 bases and 4 bases, there was a span of 17 bases. The DNA of the CDR3 is TGTGCCAGTAATCCGGGAGAGCTAATTTACAATGAGCAGTTCTTC. Residues: CASNPGELIYNEQFF. Full variable domain (remainder filled in from reference TRBV19 and TRBJ2-1): DGGITQSPKYLFRKEGQNVTLSCEQNLNHDAMYWYRQDPGQGLRLIYYSQIVNDFQKGDIAEGYSVSREKKESFPLTVTSAQKNPTAFYLCASNPGELIYNEQFFGPGTRLTVL.